These 28 T cell receptor beta chains came from one sample sequenced in a study of vaccination effects on CD4 cells after COVID-19. With 10 to 11 days of culture completed, CD4+ T cells were isolated. Antigens of these TCRs are unknown. This table comes from immunoSEQ multiplex PCR, and its TCRdb copy is limited to in-frame clones, with some not included. The top ten hold roughly 7.8% of the sample, which has some 49,000 clones, around four fifths seen once. The sample here was CD4+ T cells from PBMCs cultured without peptide, taken before COVID-19 vaccination. These receptors all stem from a human donor who had a prior SARS-CoV-2 infection.

The chain combines TRBV5-4 with TRBJ2-7; D perhaps matches TRBD2 (5 bases). Germline CDR1 SGHNT, CDR2 YYREEE (reference sequence). V was trimmed by 3 bases and J by 3 bases, leaving 13 bases between them. The CDR3 extends over 14 amino acids. In nucleotides, the CDR3 is TGTGCCAGCAGCTCCATTGGGAGAGGCTACGAGCAGTACTTC. Protein: CASSSIGRGYEQYF. The whole variable domain, remainder taken from reference TRBV5-4 and TRBJ2-7, is ETGVTQSPTHLIKTRGQQVTLRCSSQSGHNTVSWYQQALGQGPQFIFQYYREEENGRGNFPPRFSGLQFPNYSSELNVNALELDDSALYLCASSSIGRGYEQYFGPGTRLTVT.

This chain connects TRBV28 to TRBJ1-1; 8 bases are shared with TRBD1. The CDR3 is made up of 13 amino acids. Per germline, CDR1 MDHEN and CDR2 SYDVKM. After removal of 11 bases from V and 4 bases from J, the junction contained 9 bases not matched to a gene. The CDR3 loop reads CAGGTGGGTEAFF. In DNA, the CDR3 is TGTGCCGGGGGAACAGGGGGGGGCACTGAAGCTTTCTTT.

The chain couples TRBV10-3 to TRBJ1-2; 8 positions agree with TRBD1. V gave up 6 bases and J gave up 2 bases; unmatched junction bases: 5. The CDR3 contains 14 residues. Per the germline V gene, CDR1 is ENHRY and CDR2 is SYGVKD. CDR3 sequence reads: CAIRDRARNYGYTF. DNA of the CDR3: TGTGCCATCAGGGACAGGGCAAGGAACTATGGCTACACCTTC.

The gene calls are TRBV14 and TRBJ2-1; the D is unclear. The CDR3 totals 13 residues. V dropped 4 bases and J dropped 4 bases, with 8 bases sitting between them. CDR1 is SGHDN, CDR2 FVKESK, per germline. CDR3 in amino acids: CASSLQTYNEQFF. CDR3 nucleotide sequence: TGTGCCAGCAGCCTACAGACGTACAATGAGCAGTTCTTC.

This chain's CDR3 is CASSLGGSAAAGTDTQYF. The CDR3 DNA follows: TGTGCCAGCAGCTTGGGAGGGTCCGCAGCGGCAGGCACAGATACGCAGTATTTT. The chain employs TRBV7-3 and TRBJ2-3, with 7 positions matching TRBD2. Germline trimming cut 3 bases from V and 1 base from J; bases unmatched to any gene: 13. This CDR3 spans 18 amino acids. Germline values: CDR1 SGHTA, CDR2 FQGTGA.

The chain couples TRBV18 to TRBJ1-2; D is unclear. Trimming pared 3 bases from V and 8 bases from J, leaving 19 bases between. CDR1 and CDR2 (germline): KGHSH, LQKENI. The CDR3 covers 15 residues. The CDR3 reads CASSPQRNGHSGYTF. The CDR3 DNA reads as TGTGCCAGCTCACCCCAACGCAACGGGCACAGCGGCTACACCTTC.

The chain has TRBV10-3 and TRBJ1-1, with a weak D call TRBD1 (6 bases). Germline assignment: CDR1 ENHRY and CDR2 SYGVKD. CDR3 length: 16 residues. The V and J ends lost 0 bases and 6 bases respectively, with 17 bases between them. The CDR3 is CAISESMAGRGAEAFF. CDR3 sequence (DNA): TGTGCCATCAGTGAGTCGATGGCGGGCAGGGGTGCTGAAGCTTTCTTT.

The rearrangement links TRBV5-1 to TRBJ2-3; D remains unclear. The CDR3 is 16 amino acids. The ends were cut back, 2 bases at V and 2 bases at J, with 15 bases in the middle. Per the germline V gene, CDR1 is SGHRS and CDR2 is YFSETQ. CDR3: CASSFTRLDSTDTQYF. The CDR3 coding sequence is TGCGCCAGCAGCTTTACCCGACTGGATTCCACAGATACGCAGTATTTT.

This clone appeared a few times. The chain is built from TRBV30 and TRBJ1-1; the D is unclear. Germline V CDR1 and CDR2: GTSNPN, SVGIG (reference sequence). The V gene lost 4 bases and the J gene lost 3 bases, with 6 bases spanning the gap. This CDR3 has 11 amino acids. The CDR3 DNA follows: TGTGCCTGGATGTCATACACTGAAGCTTTCTTT. The encoded protein is CAWMSYTEAFF.

This chain connects TRBV2 to TRBJ2-3; 7 bases fit TRBD1. CDR1 and CDR2 from the germline V gene are SNHLY and FYNNEI. J was trimmed by 2 bases and V by 8 bases; bases with no gene match: 4. The CDR3 length is 13 residues. The chain's CDR3 is CASGTAPTDTQYF. The CDR3 DNA follows: TGTGCCAGCGGGACAGCTCCCACAGATACGCAGTATTTT.

This clone is classed as medium-sized. This chain joins TRBV27 and TRBJ2-7; TRBD1 agrees at 8 bases. The CDR3 runs to 15 residues. The germline CDR1 and CDR2 sequences are MNHEY and SMNVEV (reference sequence). Trimming at V came to 8 bases and at J to 6 bases, leaving 15 bases not matched to a gene. The CDR3 DNA sequence: TGTGCCAGCGGTGTCCGACAGGGGAGCTCGGGCGAGCAGTACTTC. Translation gives CASGVRQGSSGEQYF.

In this sample, this clone turned up a few times. CDR3 sequence (DNA): TGCGCCAGCAGCAGAGACAGGGGGCCCACTGAAGCTTTCTTT. The encoded protein is CASSRDRGPTEAFF. The genes are TRBV5-1 and TRBJ1-1, with 10 nucleotides matching TRBD1. The CDR3 is 14 residues long. Germline CDR1 reads SGHRS; CDR2 reads YFSETQ. J gave up 4 bases and V 4 bases, and 4 bases lay outside the gene matches. Using reference TRBV5-1 and TRBJ1-1 for the parts outside the CDR3, the full variable domain is KAGVTQTPRYLIKTRGQQVTLSCSPISGHRSVSWYQQTPGQGLQFLFEYFSETQRNKGNFPGRFSGRQFSNSRSEMNVSTLELGDSALYLCASSRDRGPTEAFFGQGTRLTVV.

V usage is TRBV19 and J usage is TRBJ1-1; maybe TRBD1 (6 bases). Trimming took 1 base from V and 4 from J, leaving 16 bases between them. CDR1 and CDR2 from the germline V gene are LNHDA and SQIVND (reference sequence). The CDR3 runs 16 residues. The CDR3 loop reads CASSIGATGRGTEAFF. The CDR3 DNA is TGTGCCAGTAGTATAGGGGCCACAGGGCGCGGCACTGAAGCTTTCTTT.

J is TRBJ2-1 and V is TRBV7-2; no firm D call. The CDR3 covers 12 residues. From germline, CDR1 is SGHTA and CDR2 FQGNSA. Trimming left V 5 bases short and J 9 bases short, with 11 bases between. This chain's CDR3 is CASSKASGEQFF. CDR3 nucleotide sequence: TGTGCCAGCAGCAAAGCTAGTGGTGAGCAGTTCTTC.

CDR3 loop: CASSLLAGAGYNEQFF. CDR3 coding DNA: TGTGCCAGCAGCTTACTAGCGGGGGCCGGCTACAATGAGCAGTTCTTC. The chain has TRBV7-3 and TRBJ2-1, with 10 positions matching TRBD2. The CDR3 extends over 16 amino acids. CDR1 is SGHTA and CDR2 is FQGTGA in the germline V gene. Trimming at V came to 2 bases and at J to 3 bases, leaving 4 bases not matched to a gene. The full variable domain, with the rest looked up from reference TRBV7-3 and TRBJ2-1, is GAGVSQTPSNKVTEKGKYVELRCDPISGHTALYWYRQSLGQGPEFLIYFQGTGAADDSGLPNDRFFAVRPEGSVSTLKIQRTERGDSAVYLCASSLLAGAGYNEQFFGPGTRLTVL.

The V and J genes are TRBV25-1 and TRBJ2-3, with TRBD2 matching over 8 bases. This CDR3 spans 15 amino acids. Germline V lookup: CDR1 MGHDK, CDR2 SYGVNS. The J segment lost 3 bases and the V segment lost 10 bases, leaving 12 bases of the junction unmatched. The CDR3 coding sequence is TGTGCCACGGAGCCGGGACTAGGAATGACAGATACGCAGTATTTT. Its protein is CATEPGLGMTDTQYF.

This chain uses TRBV7-9 with TRBJ2-7, with 8 nucleotides matching TRBD1. V lost 4 bases, J lost 0 bases, and 5 bases stayed unmatched. The germline CDR1 and CDR2 sequences are SEHNR and FQNEAQ (reference sequence). The CDR3 loop spans 15 amino acids. The CDR3 protein is CASSSPTGVSYEQYF. CDR3 nucleotides: TGTGCCAGCAGCTCCCCGACAGGGGTCTCCTACGAGCAGTACTTC.

The J gene is TRBJ2-2, the V gene TRBV2; D might be TRBD1 (6 bases). V shed 5 bases and J shed 6 bases, with 10 bases lying between them. CDR1 and CDR2 (germline): SNHLY, FYNNEI. The CDR3 extends over 13 amino acids. CDR3 sequence (DNA): TGTGCCAGCAGTCTATCAGGGGCCGGGGAGCTGTTTTTT. This gives the protein CASSLSGAGELFF.

The rearrangement joins TRBV7-3 to TRBJ2-3; D is unclear. Germline assignment: CDR1 SGHTA and CDR2 FQGTGA. This CDR3 has 13 amino acids. Trimming took off 1 base at V and 10 bases at J, with 12 bases between the two ends. The CDR3 nucleotides read TGTGCCAGCAGCTTAAGTAACGCCTATCCGCAGTATTTT. This sequence encodes CASSLSNAYPQYF.

V gene TRBV5-4 combines with J gene TRBJ2-3; no definite D call. The V gene lost 0 bases and the J gene lost 0 bases, with 5 bases spanning the gap. Germline assignment: CDR1 SGHNT and CDR2 YYREEE (reference sequence). The CDR3 runs to 14 residues. The DNA of the CDR3 is TGTGCCAGCAGCTTGGAGCATAGCACAGATACGCAGTATTTT. It encodes CASSLEHSTDTQYF.

V usage is TRBV19 and J usage is TRBJ1-6; D unresolved. Germline-derived CDR1 and CDR2 are LNHDA and SQIVND (reference sequence). The V and J ends lost 7 bases and 7 bases respectively, with 11 bases between them. The CDR3 is made up of 13 amino acids. The CDR3 protein is CASTTSANSPLHF. CDR3 in DNA: TGTGCCAGTACCACAAGCGCGAATTCACCCCTCCACTTT.

The chain joins TRBV27 to TRBJ2-5; possibly TRBD1 for D (6 bases). The CDR3 is 16 amino acids. Per germline, CDR1 MNHEY and CDR2 SMNVEV (reference sequence). The ends were cut back, 6 bases at V and 1 base at J, with 18 bases in the middle. The CDR3 sequence is CASSRMKGTFQETQYF. Written as DNA, the CDR3 is TGTGCCAGCAGCCGAATGAAAGGGACATTCCAAGAGACCCAGTACTTC.

The V call is TRBV3-1 (or the pseudogene TRBV3-2), the J call TRBJ2-1, with TRBD2 as a possible D gene (6 bases). This CDR3 spans 14 amino acids. The germline gives CDR1 LGHDT, CDR2 YNNKEL (reference sequence). Trimming took off 1 base at V and 7 bases at J, with 11 bases between the two ends. The CDR3 DNA reads as TGTGCCAGCAGCCAAGCCATTCGGGGGAATGAGCAGTTCTTC. Translation: CASSQAIRGNEQFF.

The V and J genes are TRBV2 and TRBJ1-4, with TRBD1 matching 8 bases. The V gene's germline CDR1 is SNHLY and CDR2 FYNNEI. This CDR3 has 13 residues. The V and J ends lost 1 base and 8 bases, in that order; junction bases with no gene match: 0. The CDR3 DNA follows: TGTGCCAGCAGTGAAGACAGGGGGGAAAAACTGTTTTTT. It encodes CASSEDRGEKLFF.

This rearrangement joins TRBV11-3 to TRBJ1-2, with D possibly TRBD1 on 5 matching bases. This CDR3 contains 13 residues. V lost 5 bases and J 7 bases, leaving 14 bases between the germline ends. Germline lookup yields CDR1 SGHNT and CDR2 YENEEA. Here the CDR3 DNA reads TGTGCCAGCAGCGCGATGGGGGATGCTGGCTACACCTTC. This codes for CASSAMGDAGYTF. Together with reference TRBV11-3 and TRBJ1-2, the CDR3 gives the full variable domain: EAGVVQSPRYKIIEKKQPVAFWCNPISGHNTLYWYLQNLGQGPELLIRYENEEAVDDSQLPKDRFSAERLKGVDSTLKIQPAELGDSAVYLCASSAMGDAGYTFGSGTRLTVV.

The chain couples TRBV5-4 to TRBJ2-1; TRBD2 agrees at 8 bases. This CDR3 has 15 amino acids. CDR1 and CDR2 (germline): SGHNT, YYREEE (reference sequence). V was pared by 3 bases and J by 4 bases, with 6 bases of the junction left unmatched. CDR3 loop: CASSYGLATYNEQFF. Written as DNA, the CDR3 is TGTGCCAGCAGCTACGGACTAGCCACATACAATGAGCAGTTCTTC.

A few counts support this clone. The V and J genes are TRBV2 and TRBJ1-1; D uncertain. V lost 3 bases to trimming and J lost 3 bases, with 8 bases between them. The germline CDR1 and CDR2 sequences are SNHLY and FYNNEI. The CDR3 consists of 13 residues. The CDR3: CASSDEGDTEAFF. Here the CDR3 DNA reads TGTGCCAGCAGTGACGAAGGTGACACTGAAGCTTTCTTT.

This rearrangement joins TRBV3-1 (or the pseudogene TRBV3-2) to TRBJ2-5; 12 nucleotides match TRBD2. The CDR3 is 15 amino acids. Trimming at V came to 4 bases and at J to 5 bases, leaving 5 bases not matched to a gene. The V gene's germline CDR1 is LGHDT and CDR2 YNNKEL (reference sequence). The CDR3 region has the DNA TGTGCCAGCAGCCCTAGCGGGGGGGCCTGGGAGACCCAGTACTTC. Its translation is CASSPSGGAWETQYF.